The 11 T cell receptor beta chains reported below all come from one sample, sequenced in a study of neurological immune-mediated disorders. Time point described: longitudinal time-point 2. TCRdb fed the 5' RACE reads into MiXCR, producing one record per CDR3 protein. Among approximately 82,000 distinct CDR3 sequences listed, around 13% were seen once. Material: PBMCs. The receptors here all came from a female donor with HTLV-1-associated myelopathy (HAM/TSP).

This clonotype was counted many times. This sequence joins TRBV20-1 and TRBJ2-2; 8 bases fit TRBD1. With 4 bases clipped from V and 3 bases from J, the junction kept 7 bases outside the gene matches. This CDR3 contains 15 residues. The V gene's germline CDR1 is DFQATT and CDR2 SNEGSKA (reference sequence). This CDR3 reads CSATPGGADTGELFF. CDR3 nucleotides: TGCAGTGCTACCCCAGGGGGCGCAGACACCGGGGAGCTGTTTTTT.

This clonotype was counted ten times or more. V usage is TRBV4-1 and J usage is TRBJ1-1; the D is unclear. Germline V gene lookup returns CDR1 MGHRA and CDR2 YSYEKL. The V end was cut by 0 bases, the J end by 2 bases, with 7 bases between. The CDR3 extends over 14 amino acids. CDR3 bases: TGCGCCAGCAGCCAAGATCAAGGAAACACTGAAGCTTTCTTT. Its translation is CASSQDQGNTEAFF.

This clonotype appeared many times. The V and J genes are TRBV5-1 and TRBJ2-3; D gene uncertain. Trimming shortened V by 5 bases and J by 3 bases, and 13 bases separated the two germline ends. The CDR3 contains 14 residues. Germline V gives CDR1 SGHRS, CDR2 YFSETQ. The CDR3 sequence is CASSSRAATDTQYF. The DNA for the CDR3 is TGCGCCAGCAGTAGTAGGGCGGCGACAGATACGCAGTATTTT.

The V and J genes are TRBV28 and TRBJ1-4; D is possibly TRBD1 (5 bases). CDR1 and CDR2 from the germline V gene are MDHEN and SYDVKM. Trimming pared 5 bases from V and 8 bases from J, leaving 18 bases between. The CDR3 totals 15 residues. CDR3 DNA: TGTGCCAGCAGTCCAGCGGGCAGGGTTGAAGAAAAACTGTTTTTT. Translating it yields CASSPAGRVEEKLFF.

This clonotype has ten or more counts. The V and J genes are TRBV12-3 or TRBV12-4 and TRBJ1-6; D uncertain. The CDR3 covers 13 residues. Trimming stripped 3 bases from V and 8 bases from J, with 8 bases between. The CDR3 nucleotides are TGTGCCAGCAGTTTCGCGCAGTATTCACCCCTCCACTTT. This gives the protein CASSFAQYSPLHF.

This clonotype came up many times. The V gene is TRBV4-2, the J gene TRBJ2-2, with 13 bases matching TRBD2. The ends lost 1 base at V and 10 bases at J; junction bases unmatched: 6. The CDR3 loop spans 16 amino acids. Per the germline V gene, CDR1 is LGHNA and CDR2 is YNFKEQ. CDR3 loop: CASSQVTSGGNQELFF. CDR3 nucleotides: TGTGCCAGCAGCCAAGTGACTAGCGGGGGGAATCAGGAGCTGTTTTTT.

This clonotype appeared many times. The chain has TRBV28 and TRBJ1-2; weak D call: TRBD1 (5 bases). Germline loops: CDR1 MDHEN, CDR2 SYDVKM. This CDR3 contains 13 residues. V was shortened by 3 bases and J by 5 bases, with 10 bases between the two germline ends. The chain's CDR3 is CASSFGGLYGYTF. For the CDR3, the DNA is TGTGCCAGCAGTTTCGGGGGACTATATGGCTACACCTTC.

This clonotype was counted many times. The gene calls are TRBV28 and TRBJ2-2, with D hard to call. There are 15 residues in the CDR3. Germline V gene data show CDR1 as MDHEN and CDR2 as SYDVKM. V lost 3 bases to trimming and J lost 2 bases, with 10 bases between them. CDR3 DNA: TGTGCCAGCAGTTTCCAGCTGGCAAACACCGGGGAGCTGTTTTTT. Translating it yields CASSFQLANTGELFF.

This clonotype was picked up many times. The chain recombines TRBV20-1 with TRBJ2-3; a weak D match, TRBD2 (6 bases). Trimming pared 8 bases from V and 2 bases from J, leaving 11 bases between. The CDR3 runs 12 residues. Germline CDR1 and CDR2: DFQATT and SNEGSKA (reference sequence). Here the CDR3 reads CSSGTFTDTQYF. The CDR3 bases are TGCAGTTCTGGGACTTTCACAGATACGCAGTATTTT.

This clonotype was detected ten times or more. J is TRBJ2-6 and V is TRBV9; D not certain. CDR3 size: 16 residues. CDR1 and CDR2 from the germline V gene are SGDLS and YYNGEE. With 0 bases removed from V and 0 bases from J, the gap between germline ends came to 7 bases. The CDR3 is CASSVGVSSGANVLTF. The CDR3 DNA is TGTGCCAGCAGCGTAGGAGTGAGCTCTGGGGCCAACGTCCTGACTTTC.

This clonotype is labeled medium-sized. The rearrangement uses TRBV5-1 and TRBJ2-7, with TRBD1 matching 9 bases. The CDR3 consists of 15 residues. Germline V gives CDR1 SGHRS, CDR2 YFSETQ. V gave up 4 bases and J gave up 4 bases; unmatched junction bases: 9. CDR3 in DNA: TGCGCCAGCAGCACCACAGGGGGCCAGTTGTACGAGCAGTACTTC. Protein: CASSTTGGQLYEQYF.